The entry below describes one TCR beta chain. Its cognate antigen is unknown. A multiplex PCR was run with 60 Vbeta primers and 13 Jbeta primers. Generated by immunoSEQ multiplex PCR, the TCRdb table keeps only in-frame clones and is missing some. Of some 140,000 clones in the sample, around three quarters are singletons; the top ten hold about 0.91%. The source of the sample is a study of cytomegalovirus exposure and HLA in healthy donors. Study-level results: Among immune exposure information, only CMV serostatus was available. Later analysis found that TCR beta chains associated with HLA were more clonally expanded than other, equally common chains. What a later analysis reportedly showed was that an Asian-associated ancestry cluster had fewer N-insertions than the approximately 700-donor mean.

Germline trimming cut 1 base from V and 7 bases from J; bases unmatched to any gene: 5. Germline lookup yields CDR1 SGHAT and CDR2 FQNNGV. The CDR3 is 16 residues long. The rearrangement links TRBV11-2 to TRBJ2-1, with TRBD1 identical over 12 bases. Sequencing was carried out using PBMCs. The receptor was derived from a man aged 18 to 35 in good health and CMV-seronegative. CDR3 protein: CASSLVGTGGGNEQFF. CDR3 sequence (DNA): TGTGCCAGCAGCTTAGTAGGGACAGGGGGCGGGAATGAGCAGTTCTTC.